This T cell receptor beta chain was sequenced during a study of cytomegalovirus exposure and HLA in healthy donors. Study outcomes and limitations: It was taken for granted in presence/absence analyses that sequencing depth across donors was roughly uniform. Among TCR sequences, most were rare, though some public TCRs appeared in many donors. It was shown in a later analysis that HLA-associated TCR beta chains were more clonally expanded than other, equally common chains.

Amplification used 60 Vbeta primers and 13 Jbeta primers. Method: immunoSEQ multiplex PCR; TCRdb's copy keeps in-frame clones and lacks some. The table has 100,000 or so clones, more than 80% seen once. As for this clone: Its specificity is unknown.

The origin of this receptor is a man aged 30 to 45 in good health and CMV-seronegative. Sequenced input: PBMCs.

The CDR3 loop reads CASSLSAGGANQETQYF. CDR3 bases: TGTGCCAGCAGCTTATCGGCAGGGGGCGCAAACCAAGAGACCCAGTACTTC. This chain uses TRBV11-2 with TRBJ2-5, with 8 bases aligning to TRBD1. This CDR3 contains 17 residues. Unmatched junction bases numbered 8, after V lost 2 bases and J lost 0 bases. Germline loops: CDR1 SGHAT, CDR2 FQNNGV.